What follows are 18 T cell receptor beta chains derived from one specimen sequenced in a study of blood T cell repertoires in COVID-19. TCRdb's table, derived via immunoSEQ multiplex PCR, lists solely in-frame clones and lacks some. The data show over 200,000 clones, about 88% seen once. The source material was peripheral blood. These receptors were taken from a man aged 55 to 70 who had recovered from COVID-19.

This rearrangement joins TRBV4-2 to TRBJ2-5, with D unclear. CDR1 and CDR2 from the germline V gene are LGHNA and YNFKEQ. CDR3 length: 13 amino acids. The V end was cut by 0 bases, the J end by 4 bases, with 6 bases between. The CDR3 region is CASSQDIGETQYF. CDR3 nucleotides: TGTGCCAGCAGCCAAGATATCGGAGAGACCCAGTACTTC.

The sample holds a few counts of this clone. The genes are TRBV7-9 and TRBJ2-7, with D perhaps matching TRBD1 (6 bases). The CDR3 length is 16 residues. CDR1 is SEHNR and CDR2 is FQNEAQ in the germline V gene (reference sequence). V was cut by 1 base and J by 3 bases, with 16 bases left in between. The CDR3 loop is CASSLGQQGRGYEQYF. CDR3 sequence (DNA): TGTGCCAGCAGCTTAGGTCAACAGGGCAGGGGCTACGAGCAGTACTTC.

CDR3 coding DNA: TGTGCCAGCAGCTTCCGTCTAGCGGACAATGAGCAGTTCTTC. This translates into CASSFRLADNEQFF. The genes are TRBV7-8 and TRBJ2-1; 7 bases are shared with TRBD2. V trimming: 3 bases; J trimming: 5 bases; junction bases outside the gene matches: 4. The CDR3 is made up of 14 amino acids. The germline CDR1 and CDR2 sequences are SGHVS and FQNEAQ.

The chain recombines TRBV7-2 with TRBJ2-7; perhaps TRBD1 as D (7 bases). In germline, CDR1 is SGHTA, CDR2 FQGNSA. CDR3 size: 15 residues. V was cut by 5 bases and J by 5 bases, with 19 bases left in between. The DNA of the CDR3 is TGTGCCAGCAGCCCCCGACAGGGAGGTGCCCACGAGCAGTACTTC. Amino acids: CASSPRQGGAHEQYF.

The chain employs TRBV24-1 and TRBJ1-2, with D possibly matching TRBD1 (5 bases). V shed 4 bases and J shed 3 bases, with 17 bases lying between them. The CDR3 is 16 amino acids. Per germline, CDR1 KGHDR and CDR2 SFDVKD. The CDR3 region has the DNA TGTGCCACCAGTGAGCCCACAGGTGGGTATTACTATGGCTACACCTTC. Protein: CATSEPTGGYYYGYTF.

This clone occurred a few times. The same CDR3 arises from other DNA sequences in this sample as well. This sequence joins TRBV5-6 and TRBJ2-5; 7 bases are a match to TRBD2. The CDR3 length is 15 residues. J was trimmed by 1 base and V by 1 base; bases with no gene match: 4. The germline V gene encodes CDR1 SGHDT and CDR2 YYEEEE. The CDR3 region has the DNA TGTGCCAGCAGCTTGCGTGCGGGGGTCCAAGAGACCCAGTACTTC. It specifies CASSLRAGVQETQYF.

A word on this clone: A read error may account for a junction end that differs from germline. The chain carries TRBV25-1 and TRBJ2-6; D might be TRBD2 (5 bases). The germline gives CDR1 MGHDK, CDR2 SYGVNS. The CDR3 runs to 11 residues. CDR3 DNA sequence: TGTGCCAGCAGTGACCCCACGGGGATGGCTTTC. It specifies CASSDPTGMAF. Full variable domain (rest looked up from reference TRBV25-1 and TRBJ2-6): EADIYQTPRYLVIGTGKKITLECSQTMGHDKMYWYQQDPGMELHLIHYSYGVNSTEKGDLSSESTVSRIRTEHFPLTLESARPSHTSQYLCASSDPTGMAFGAGSRLTVL.

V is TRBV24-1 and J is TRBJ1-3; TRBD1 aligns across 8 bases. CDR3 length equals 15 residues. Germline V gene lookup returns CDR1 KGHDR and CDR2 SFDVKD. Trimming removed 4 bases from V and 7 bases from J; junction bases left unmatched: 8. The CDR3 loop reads CATSEAGGFLNTIYF. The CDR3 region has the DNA TGTGCCACCAGTGAGGCAGGGGGCTTTCTCAACACCATATATTTT.

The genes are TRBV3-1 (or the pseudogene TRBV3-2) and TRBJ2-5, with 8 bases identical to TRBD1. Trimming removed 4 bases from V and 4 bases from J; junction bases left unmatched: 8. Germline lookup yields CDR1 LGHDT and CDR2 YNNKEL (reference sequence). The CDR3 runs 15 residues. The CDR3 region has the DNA TGTGCCAGCAGCCTGACAGGGGCCGATCCAGAGACCCAGTACTTC. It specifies CASSLTGADPETQYF.

The CDR3 region has the DNA TGTGCCACCTCCCAGGACAGGGCTGGAAACACCATATATTTT. Its translation is CATSQDRAGNTIYF. J is TRBJ1-3 and V is TRBV6-5; 8 bases line up with TRBD1. Germline CDR1 and CDR2: MNHEY and SVGAGI. The CDR3 is made up of 14 amino acids. V was clipped by 10 bases and J by 2 bases; unmatched bases: 7.

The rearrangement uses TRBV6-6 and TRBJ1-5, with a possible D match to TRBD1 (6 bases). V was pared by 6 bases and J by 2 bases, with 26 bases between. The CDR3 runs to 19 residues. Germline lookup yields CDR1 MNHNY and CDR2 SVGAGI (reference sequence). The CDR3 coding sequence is TGTGCCAGCAGCTCCAACCGTCTAGGGGGGAGGGATCGCAATCAGCCCCAGCATTTT. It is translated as CASSSNRLGGRDRNQPQHF.

In nucleotides, the CDR3 is TGTGCCAGCAGCTCACGATTTATAGGGGGTTCCAATGAGCAGTTCTTC. The encoded protein is CASSSRFIGGSNEQFF. V usage is TRBV27 and J usage is TRBJ2-1; possible D gene TRBD1, 6 bases. V was clipped by 6 bases and J by 6 bases, with 21 bases between them. Germline V gene lookup returns CDR1 MNHEY and CDR2 SMNVEV (reference sequence). The CDR3 runs to 16 residues.

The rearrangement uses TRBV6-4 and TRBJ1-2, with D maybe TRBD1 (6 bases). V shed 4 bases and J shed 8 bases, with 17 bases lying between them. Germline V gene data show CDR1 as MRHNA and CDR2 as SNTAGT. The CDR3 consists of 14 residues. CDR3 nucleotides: TGTGCCAGCAGTGCTCTAGGGGGGGGCGGCGGCTACACCTTC. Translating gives CASSALGGGGGYTF.

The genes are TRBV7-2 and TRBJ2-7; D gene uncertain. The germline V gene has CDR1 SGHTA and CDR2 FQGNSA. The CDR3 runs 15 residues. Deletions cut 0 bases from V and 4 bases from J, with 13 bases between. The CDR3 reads CASSLAGALRYEQYF. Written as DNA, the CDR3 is TGTGCCAGCAGCTTAGCAGGCGCACTAAGGTACGAGCAGTACTTC.

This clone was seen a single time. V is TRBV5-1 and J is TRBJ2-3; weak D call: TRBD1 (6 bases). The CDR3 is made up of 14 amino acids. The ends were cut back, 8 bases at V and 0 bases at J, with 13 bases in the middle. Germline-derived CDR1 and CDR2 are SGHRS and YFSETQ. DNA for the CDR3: TGCGCCAGTCAGTTTGGGGGCAGCACAGATACGCAGTATTTT. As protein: CASQFGGSTDTQYF. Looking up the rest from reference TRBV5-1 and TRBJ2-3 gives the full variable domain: KAGVTQTPRYLIKTRGQQVTLSCSPISGHRSVSWYQQTPGQGLQFLFEYFSETQRNKGNFPGRFSGRQFSNSRSEMNVSTLELGDSALYLCASQFGGSTDTQYFGPGTRLTVL.

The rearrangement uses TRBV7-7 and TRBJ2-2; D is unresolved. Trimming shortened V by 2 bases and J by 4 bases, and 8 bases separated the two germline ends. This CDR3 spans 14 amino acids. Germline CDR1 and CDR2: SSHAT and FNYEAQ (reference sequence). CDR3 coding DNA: TGTGCCAGCAGCTTACGCAGAACCACCGGGGAGCTGTTTTTT. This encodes CASSLRRTTGELFF.

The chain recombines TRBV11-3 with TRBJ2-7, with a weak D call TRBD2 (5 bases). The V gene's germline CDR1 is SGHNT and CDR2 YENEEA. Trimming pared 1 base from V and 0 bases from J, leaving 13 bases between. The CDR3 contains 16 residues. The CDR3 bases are TGTGCCAGCAGCTTAGGAGGGCCGAGTAGCTCCTACGAGCAGTACTTC. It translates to CASSLGGPSSSYEQYF.

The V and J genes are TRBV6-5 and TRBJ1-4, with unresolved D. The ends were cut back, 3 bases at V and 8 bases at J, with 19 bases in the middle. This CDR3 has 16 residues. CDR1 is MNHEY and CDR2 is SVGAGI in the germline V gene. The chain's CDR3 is CASSYQEGFEGEKLFF. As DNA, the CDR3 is TGTGCCAGCAGTTATCAAGAGGGCTTTGAGGGAGAAAAACTGTTTTTT.